The T cell receptor beta chain under discussion was sequenced for a study of shared clonotypes between healthy human individuals. Study-level findings and limits: The sampled material consisted only of blood, and tissue repertoires are likely to differ. Investigators expected sequencing depth to affect clonotype sharing among donors. The study found lower generation probabilities in non-shared clonotypes than in those shared by all four donors.

Using immunoSEQ multiplex PCR, the repertoire was profiled, and TCRdb retains in-frame clones only, with some absent. The repertoire includes some 2,500,000 clones, just under 95% of them detected once, and 0.3% to 0.45% sits in the top ten. Regarding this clone: Its antigen remains unknown.

Germline V CDR1 and CDR2: SGHVS, FQNEAQ. The CDR3 totals 14 residues. The V gene end was trimmed by 3 bases and the J gene end by 7 bases; junction bases not matched to a gene: 4. Every donor, a Caucasian adult, lived in Nashville, Tennessee. The sequence derives from a man between 18 and 29 years old in good health. Some clones in this sample may be carry-over from other donors' samples. Sequencing was carried out using naive CD4+ T cells from PBMCs. Stated subset: CD45RA+ positively selected. The V gene is TRBV7-8, the J gene TRBJ1-4; TRBD1 matches at 8 bases. CDR3 in DNA: TGTGCCAGCAGCTTCGACAGGGGAGGTGAAAAACTGTTTTTT. It is translated as CASSFDRGGEKLFF.